Shown below are 10 T cell receptor beta chains from a single sample sequenced in a study of cytomegalovirus exposure and HLA in healthy donors (TCRdb year 2017). Libraries were made using the immunoSEQ multiplex PCR assay. The multiplex PCR relied on a mix of 60 forward primers for TCR Vbeta segments and 13 reverse primers for TCR Jbeta segments. TCRdb obtained this table from immuneACCESS and retained in-frame rearrangements with V and J assigned. These tables miss some clones; where compared with another copy, unresolved V genes account for less than half of the shortfall, and the remainder is unexplained. This sample is represented by some 130,000 clones; over 65% of them were singletons. Jointly, the top ten make up 2.5% to 3.5% of the sample. Sequenced input: PBMCs. All receptors come from a woman aged 30 to 39 in good health and CMV-seropositive.

This chain joins TRBV6-5 and TRBJ1-6; 7 nucleotides match TRBD1. The CDR3 contains 13 residues. CDR1 MNHEY and CDR2 SVGAGI come from the germline V gene. V trimming: 9 bases; J trimming: 9 bases; junction bases outside the gene matches: 8. CDR3 sequence (DNA): TGTGCCAGTCGTCGGCAGGGGGGTTCACCCCTCCACTTT. As protein: CASRRQGGSPLHF.

This clone has only a few counts. CDR3 region: CASSYSWTGLIEKLFF. In DNA, the CDR3 is TGTGCCAGCAGTTACTCCTGGACAGGTCTGATAGAAAAACTGTTTTTT. The chain links TRBV6-6 to TRBJ1-4; 7 bases align to TRBD1. The CDR3 runs to 16 residues. Germline CDR1 MNHNY, CDR2 SVGAGI (reference sequence). V was pared by 0 bases and J by 8 bases, with 9 bases of the junction left unmatched.

This clone is a singleton in its sample. This chain connects TRBV4-1 to TRBJ2-1, with D hard to call. V lost 0 bases and J 8 bases, leaving 14 bases between the germline ends. Germline V lookup: CDR1 MGHRA, CDR2 YSYEKL. This CDR3 comprises 15 residues. The chain's CDR3 is CASSQDLTRRDEQFF. The CDR3, as DNA: TGCGCCAGCAGCCAAGATTTGACGAGGCGAGATGAGCAGTTCTTC.

The gene calls are TRBV5-8 and TRBJ2-7; 9 nucleotides line up with TRBD1. Per the germline V gene, CDR1 is SGHTS and CDR2 is YDEGEE. V lost 3 bases and J lost 3; bases outside the gene matches: 10. The CDR3 extends over 16 amino acids. The CDR3 loop reads CASSSGVGQGLYEQYF. The CDR3 bases are TGTGCCAGCAGCTCCGGGGTGGGACAGGGTCTCTACGAGCAGTACTTC. Combining the CDR3 with reference TRBV5-8 and TRBJ2-7 gives the whole variable domain EAGVTQSPTHLIKTRGQQATLRCSPISGHTSVYWYQQALGLGLQFLLWYDEGEERNRGNFPPRFSGRQFPNYSSELNVNALELEDSALYLCASSSGVGQGLYEQYFGPGTRLTVT.

The chain joins TRBV9 to TRBJ2-1; weak D call: TRBD2 (6 bases). Trimming left V 5 bases short and J 5 bases short, with 17 bases between. CDR3 length: 15 amino acids. Germline assignment: CDR1 SGDLS and CDR2 YYNGEE. The CDR3 sequence is CASREGLAAHNEQFF. CDR3 nucleotides: TGTGCCAGCAGGGAGGGACTTGCAGCCCACAATGAGCAGTTCTTC.

J is TRBJ1-1 and V is TRBV5-1, with TRBD1 matching over 12 bases. J lost 4 bases, V lost 3 bases, and 7 bases had no gene match. The CDR3 consists of 16 residues. Germline V gene data show CDR1 as SGHRS and CDR2 as YFSETQ. CDR3 region: CASSSGTGGAGTEAFF. As DNA, the CDR3 is TGCGCCAGCAGCTCGGGGACAGGGGGCGCGGGCACTGAAGCTTTCTTT.

This clone was picked up a small number of times. This chain links TRBV7-6 with TRBJ2-1, with 10 positions matching TRBD2. Germline trimming cut 5 bases from V and 10 bases from J; bases unmatched to any gene: 17. Germline CDR1 SGHVS, CDR2 FNYEAQ. The CDR3 length is 17 residues. CDR3 sequence (DNA): TGTGCCAGCAGCGCCCACCTCAGCGGGGGGGCCGTGAGCGAGCAGTTCTTC. It yields the protein CASSAHLSGGAVSEQFF.

This clone has a handful of counts. The chain links TRBV11-2 to TRBJ2-3; tentatively, D is TRBD2 (5 bases). Trimming took off 4 bases at V and 0 bases at J, with 11 bases between the two ends. Germline loops: CDR1 SGHAT, CDR2 FQNNGV. The CDR3 length is 15 residues. CDR3 sequence: CASSSWEFSTDTQYF. The CDR3 bases are TGTGCCAGCAGCTCGTGGGAGTTCAGCACAGATACGCAGTATTTT. Variable domain in full (rest from reference TRBV11-2 and TRBJ2-3): EAGVAQSPRYKIIEKRQSVAFWCNPISGHATLYWYQQILGQGPKLLIQFQNNGVVDDSQLPKDRFSAERLKGVDSTLKIQPAKLEDSAVYLCASSSWEFSTDTQYFGPGTRLTVL.

This clone showed up just a few times. The chain uses TRBV2 and TRBJ1-4; possible D gene TRBD1, 5 bases. This CDR3 spans 14 amino acids. Trimming removed 6 bases at V and 8 bases at J, with 16 bases between. Germline V lookup: CDR1 SNHLY, CDR2 FYNNEI. CDR3 nucleotide sequence: TGTGCCAGCAGCTACGTACAGGACCCCGAAAAACTGTTTTTT. The encoded protein is CASSYVQDPEKLFF.

This sequence joins TRBV5-1 and TRBJ2-1; TRBD1 matches 10 bases. After removal of 1 base from V and 8 bases from J, the junction contained 9 bases not matched to a gene. This CDR3 contains 16 residues. Per germline, CDR1 SGHRS and CDR2 YFSETQ. The CDR3 DNA follows: TGCGCCAGCAGCTTGTTAAGGACAGGGGGTATAGATGAGCAGTTCTTC. Its protein product is CASSLLRTGGIDEQFF.